The rows below give T cell receptor beta chains drawn from one sample of a study of cytomegalovirus exposure and HLA in healthy donors. Method: immunoSEQ multiplex PCR; TCRdb's copy keeps in-frame clones and lacks some. The sample has roughly 100,000 clones; about 75% are singletons. Sequencing input: PBMCs. The receptor set was obtained from a male donor in good health and CMV-seropositive. The CDR3 runs from the conserved cysteine through the conserved F or W. A D gene is named only where the DNA matches it firmly. For some rows the clone size is stated as once, few or many, or as a class when expanded; others skip it.

J: TRBJ1-5
D: TRBD1
V: TRBV6-6
size: NA
DNA: TGTGCCAGCAGCCCAGGGGGCTTAAGCAATCAGCCCCAGCATTTT
CDR3: CASSPGGLSNQPQHF

J: TRBJ2-3
D: TRBD2
V: TRBV11-3
size: NA
DNA: TGTGCCAGCAGCTCAACCTTAGCGGGAGCCGGAGATACGCAGTATTTT
CDR3: CASSSTLAGAGDTQYF

J: TRBJ1-6
D: TRBD1
V: TRBV4-2
size: NA
DNA: TGTGCCAGCAGCCAAGAAGCCGGGACAGGGGGCTCACCCCTCCACTTT
CDR3: CASSQEAGTGGSPLHF

J: TRBJ2-6
D: NA
V: TRBV19
size: NA
DNA: TGTGCCAGTAGCTTCGGGGGTGTGGGGGCCAACGTCCTGACTTTC
CDR3: CASSFGGVGANVLTF

J: TRBJ1-1
D: NA
V: TRBV5-4
size: NA
DNA: TGTGCCAGCAGCAGAAGAGATGGTGAAGCTTTCTTT
CDR3: CASSRRDGEAFF

J: TRBJ2-7
D: NA
V: TRBV28
size: NA
DNA: TGTGCCAGCAGTCCCCAGGTATACGAGCAGTACTTC
CDR3: CASSPQVYEQYF

J: TRBJ2-7
D: NA
V: TRBV4-3
size: NA
DNA: TGCGCCAGCAGCCAAGAAATTGGCATTACCTACGAGCAGTACTTC
CDR3: CASSQEIGITYEQYF

J: TRBJ1-1
D: NA
V: TRBV19
size: few
DNA: TGTGCCAGTACCCTGACAGCGAGAAACACTGAAGCTTTCTTT
CDR3: CASTLTARNTEAFF

J: TRBJ2-1
D: NA
V: TRBV15
size: NA
DNA: TGTGCCACCAGCGCCCCGGGCTCCTACAATGAGCAGTTCTTC
CDR3: CATSAPGSYNEQFF

J: TRBJ1-5
D: TRBD1
V: TRBV5-1
size: NA
DNA: TGCGCCAGCAGCATTGACAGGGCGAGCAATCAGCCCCAGCATTTT
CDR3: CASSIDRASNQPQHF

J: TRBJ1-3
D: NA
V: TRBV28
size: NA
DNA: TGTGCCAGCAGCCTGCCGGGGAGCTCTGGAAACACCATATATTTT
CDR3: CASSLPGSSGNTIYF

J: TRBJ1-2
D: TRBD1
V: TRBV29-1
size: NA
DNA: TGCAGCGTTAATGACAGGGGTTATGGCTACACCTTC
CDR3: CSVNDRGYGYTF

J: TRBJ1-6
D: TRBD1
V: TRBV4-1
size: NA
DNA: TGCGCCAGCAGCCAGACAGGGGATACTTCACCCCTCCACTTT
CDR3: CASSQTGDTSPLHF

J: TRBJ2-3
D: TRBD2
V: TRBV5-4
size: NA
DNA: TGCGCCAGCGGAGGACTAGCGGGAGGTTTAGATACGCAGTATTTT
CDR3: CASGGLAGGLDTQYF

J: TRBJ2-5
D: NA
V: TRBV11-2
size: NA
DNA: TGTGCCAGCAGCCCAACTAGGGCCGTGGAGACCCAGTACTTC
CDR3: CASSPTRAVETQYF

J: TRBJ1-2
D: TRBD1
V: TRBV29-1
size: NA
DNA: TGCAGCGCCGAGCTCTTAGGACAGGGTGGCTACACCTTC
CDR3: CSAELLGQGGYTF

J: TRBJ2-3
D: NA
V: TRBV4-1
size: NA
DNA: TGCGCCAGCAGCCAATATTCGGCTAGCGAAGGTGCGCAGTATTTT
CDR3: CASSQYSASEGAQYF

J: TRBJ1-4
D: TRBD1
V: TRBV27
size: few
DNA: TGTGCCAGCAGCGACAGGGGCGGGGATGAAAAACTGTTTTTT
CDR3: CASSDRGGDEKLFF

J: TRBJ1-2
D: NA
V: TRBV27
size: NA
DNA: TGTGCCAGCAGGAATACCCGGGAGGAGCATGGCTACACCTTC
CDR3: CASRNTREEHGYTF

J: TRBJ2-7
D: NA
V: TRBV28
size: NA
DNA: TGTGCCAGCAGTTTTGGGGCAGAGGACTACGAGCAGTACTTC
CDR3: CASSFGAEDYEQYF